This T cell receptor (beta chain) was captured in a study of blood T cells in healthy people across ages. At the level of the study: Roughly one uniquely barcoded beta molecule per two T cells was captured. General study results and limits: Naive and antigen-experienced cells were not separated, limiting conclusive comparison.

The J segment lost 6 bases and the V segment lost 6 bases, leaving 6 bases of the junction unmatched. Germline V CDR1 and CDR2: SGHDN, FVKESK. The CDR3 sequence is 13 residues long. PCR was performed a second time for 7 to 11 cycles using a sample-barcoded 5' primer and a J-beta primer mix. Each cDNA was tagged by a template-switch adaptor containing 12 random nucleotides. CDR3-containing paired-end reads numbered at least 2.5 million in each sample. TCRdb re-derived calls from the 5' RACE reads in MiXCR, one entry per CDR3 protein. Here the sample spans hundreds of thousands of distinct CDR3 sequences, 49% being singletons. Concerning this clonotype: The antigen is undetermined.

This TCR came from a woman aged 60-75 years in good health. The sequencing input was blood. V usage is TRBV14 and J usage is TRBJ1-1, with 8 bases aligning to TRBD1. The CDR3 nucleotides read TGTGCCAGCAGAGGGACAGGCGGGGCTGAAGCTTTCTTT. Protein: CASRGTGGAEAFF.